Below, one TCR beta chain is given with its context. The germline CDR1 and CDR2 sequences are KGHSH and LQKENI. The CDR3 totals 13 residues. The ends were cut back, 0 bases at V and 13 bases at J, with 10 bases in the middle. TCRdb's copy holds only in-frame clones and misses some; the assay was immunoSEQ multiplex PCR. The data show 60,000 to 85,000 clones, 88% seen once. The record originates from a study of blood T cell repertoires in COVID-19. The rearrangement uses TRBV18 and TRBJ1-6; D call uncertain. The sequence was collected from a woman of 80 years or more with active or convalescent COVID-19. The sample taken for sequencing was peripheral blood. CDR3 coding DNA: TGTGCCAGCTCACCACCCTTGTCGGGGCCCCTCCACTTT. Its translation is CASSPPLSGPLHF.